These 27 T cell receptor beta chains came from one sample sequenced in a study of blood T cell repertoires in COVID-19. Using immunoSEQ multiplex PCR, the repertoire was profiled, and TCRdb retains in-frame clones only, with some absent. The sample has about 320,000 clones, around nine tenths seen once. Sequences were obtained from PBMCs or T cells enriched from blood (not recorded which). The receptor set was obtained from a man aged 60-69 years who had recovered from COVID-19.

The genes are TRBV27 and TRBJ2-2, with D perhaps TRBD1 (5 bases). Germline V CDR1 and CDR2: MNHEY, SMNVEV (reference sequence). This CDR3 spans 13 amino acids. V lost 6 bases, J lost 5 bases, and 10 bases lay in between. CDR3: CASSAGRTGELFF. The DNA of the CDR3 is TGTGCCAGCAGCGCAGGGCGAACCGGGGAGCTGTTTTTT.

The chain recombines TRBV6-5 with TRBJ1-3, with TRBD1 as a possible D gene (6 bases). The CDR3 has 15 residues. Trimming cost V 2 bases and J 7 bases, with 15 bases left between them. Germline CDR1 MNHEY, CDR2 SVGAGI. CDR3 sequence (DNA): TGTGCCAGCAGTTACCCCGCCGCAGGGGCGAACACCATATATTTT. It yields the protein CASSYPAAGANTIYF.

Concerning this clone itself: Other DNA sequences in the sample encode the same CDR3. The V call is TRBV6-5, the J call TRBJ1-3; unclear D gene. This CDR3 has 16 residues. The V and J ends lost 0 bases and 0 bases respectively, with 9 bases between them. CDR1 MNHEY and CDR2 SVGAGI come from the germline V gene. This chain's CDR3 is CASSYSRASSGNTIYF. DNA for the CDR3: TGTGCCAGCAGTTACTCGAGGGCTTCCTCTGGAAACACCATATATTTT.

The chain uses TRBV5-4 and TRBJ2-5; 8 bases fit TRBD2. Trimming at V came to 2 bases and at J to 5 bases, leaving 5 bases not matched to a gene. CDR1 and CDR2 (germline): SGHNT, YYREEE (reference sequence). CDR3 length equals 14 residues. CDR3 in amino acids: CASSLRGTSETQYF. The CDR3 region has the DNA TGTGCCAGCAGCTTAAGGGGGACTAGTGAGACCCAGTACTTC.

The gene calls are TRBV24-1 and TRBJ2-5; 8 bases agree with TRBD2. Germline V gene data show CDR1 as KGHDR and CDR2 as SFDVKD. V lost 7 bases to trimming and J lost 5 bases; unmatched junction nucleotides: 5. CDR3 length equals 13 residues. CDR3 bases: TGTGCCACCAGCCGAGCGGGAGACGAGACCCAGTACTTC. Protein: CATSRAGDETQYF.

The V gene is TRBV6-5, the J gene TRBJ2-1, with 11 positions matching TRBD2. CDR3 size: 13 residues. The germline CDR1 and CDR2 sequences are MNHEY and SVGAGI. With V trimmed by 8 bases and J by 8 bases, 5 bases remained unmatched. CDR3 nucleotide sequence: TGTGCCAGCCTTAGCGGGAGGGTCTATGAGCAGTTCTTC. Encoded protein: CASLSGRVYEQFF.

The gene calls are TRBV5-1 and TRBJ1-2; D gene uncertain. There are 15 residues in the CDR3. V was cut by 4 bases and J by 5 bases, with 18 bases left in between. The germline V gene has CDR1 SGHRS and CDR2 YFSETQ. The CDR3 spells CASSISSGILYGYTF. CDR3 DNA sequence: TGCGCCAGCAGCATTTCCAGCGGGATCTTGTATGGCTACACCTTC.

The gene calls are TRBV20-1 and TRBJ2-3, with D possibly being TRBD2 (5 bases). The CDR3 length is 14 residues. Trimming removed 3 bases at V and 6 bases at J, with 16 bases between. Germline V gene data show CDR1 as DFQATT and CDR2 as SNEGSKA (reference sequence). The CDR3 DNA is TGCAGTGCTAGTGCCACTCCGGGGTCCGATACGCAGTATTTT. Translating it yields CSASATPGSDTQYF.

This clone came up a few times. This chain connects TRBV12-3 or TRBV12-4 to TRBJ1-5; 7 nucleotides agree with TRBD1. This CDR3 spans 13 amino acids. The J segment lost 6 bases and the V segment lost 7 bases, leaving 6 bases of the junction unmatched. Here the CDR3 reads CASKGTDFQPQHF. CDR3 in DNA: TGTGCCAGCAAAGGGACAGACTTTCAGCCCCAGCATTTT.

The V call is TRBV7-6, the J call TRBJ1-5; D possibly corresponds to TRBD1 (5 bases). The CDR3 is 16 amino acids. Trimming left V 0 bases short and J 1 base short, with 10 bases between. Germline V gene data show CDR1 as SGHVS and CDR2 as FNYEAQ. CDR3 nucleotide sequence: TGTGCCAGCAGCTTAGCGGGAGGGGTAAGCAATCAGCCCCAGCATTTT. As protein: CASSLAGGVSNQPQHF. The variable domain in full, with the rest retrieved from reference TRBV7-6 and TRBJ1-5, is GAGVSQSPRYKVTKRGQDVALRCDPISGHVSLYWYRQALGQGPEFLTYFNYEAQQDKSGLPNDRFSAERPEGSISTLTIQRTEQRDSAMYRCASSLAGGVSNQPQHFGDGTRLSIL.

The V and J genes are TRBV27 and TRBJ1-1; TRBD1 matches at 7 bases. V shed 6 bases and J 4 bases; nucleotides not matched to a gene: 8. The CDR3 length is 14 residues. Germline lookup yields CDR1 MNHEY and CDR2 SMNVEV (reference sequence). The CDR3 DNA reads TGTGCCAGCAGATTACAGGGGACGGGCACTGAAGCTTTCTTT. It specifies CASRLQGTGTEAFF.

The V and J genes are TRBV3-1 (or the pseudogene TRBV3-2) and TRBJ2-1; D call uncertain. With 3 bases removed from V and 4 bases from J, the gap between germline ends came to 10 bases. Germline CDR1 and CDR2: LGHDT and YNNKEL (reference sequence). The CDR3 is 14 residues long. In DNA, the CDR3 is TGTGCCAGCAGCCACTCCCGGAGTTACAATGAGCAGTTCTTC. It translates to CASSHSRSYNEQFF.

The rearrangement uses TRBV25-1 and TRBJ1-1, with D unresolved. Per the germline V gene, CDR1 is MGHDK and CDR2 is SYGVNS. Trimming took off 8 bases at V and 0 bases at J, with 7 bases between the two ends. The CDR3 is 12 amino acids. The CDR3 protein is CASSGLNTEAFF. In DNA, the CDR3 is TGTGCCAGCTCGGGGTTGAACACTGAAGCTTTCTTT.

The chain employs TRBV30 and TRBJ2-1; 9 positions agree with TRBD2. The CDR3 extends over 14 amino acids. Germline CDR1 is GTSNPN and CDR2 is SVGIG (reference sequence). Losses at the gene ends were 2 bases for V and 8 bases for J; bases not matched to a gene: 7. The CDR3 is CAWSPGLASDEQFF. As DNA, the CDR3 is TGTGCCTGGAGTCCGGGACTAGCATCCGATGAGCAGTTCTTC.

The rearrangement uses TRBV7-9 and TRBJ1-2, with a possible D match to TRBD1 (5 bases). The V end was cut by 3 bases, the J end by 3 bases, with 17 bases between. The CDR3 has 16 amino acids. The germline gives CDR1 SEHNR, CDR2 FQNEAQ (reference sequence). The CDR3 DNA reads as TGTGCCAGCAGCTTCAGGGTTGGAAATAAGGACTATGGCTACACCTTC. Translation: CASSFRVGNKDYGYTF.

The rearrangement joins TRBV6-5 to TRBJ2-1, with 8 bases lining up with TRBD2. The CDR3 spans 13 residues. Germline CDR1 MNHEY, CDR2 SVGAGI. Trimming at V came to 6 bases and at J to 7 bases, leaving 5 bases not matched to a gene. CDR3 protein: CASRGTSTNEQFF. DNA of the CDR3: TGTGCCAGCAGGGGGACTAGTACGAATGAGCAGTTCTTC.

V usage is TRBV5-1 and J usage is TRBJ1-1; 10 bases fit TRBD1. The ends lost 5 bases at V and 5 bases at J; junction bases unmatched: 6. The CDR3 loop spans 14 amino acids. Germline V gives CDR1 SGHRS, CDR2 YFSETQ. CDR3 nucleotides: TGCGCCAGCAGACGACAGGGGGCGGTTACTGAAGCTTTCTTT. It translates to CASRRQGAVTEAFF.

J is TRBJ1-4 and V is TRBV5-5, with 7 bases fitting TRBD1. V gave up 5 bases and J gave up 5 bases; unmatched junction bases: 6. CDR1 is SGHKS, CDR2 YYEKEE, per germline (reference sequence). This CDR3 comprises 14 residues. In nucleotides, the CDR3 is TGTGCCAGCAGGTTAGACAGGGCCAATGAAAAACTGTTTTTT. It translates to CASRLDRANEKLFF.

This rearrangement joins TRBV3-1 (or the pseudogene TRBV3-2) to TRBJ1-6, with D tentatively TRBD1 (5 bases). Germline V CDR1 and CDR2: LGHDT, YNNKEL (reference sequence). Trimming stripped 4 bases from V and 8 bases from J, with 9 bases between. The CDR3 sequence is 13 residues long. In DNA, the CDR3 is TGTGCCAGCAGCCCCGGGACTGATTCACCCCTCCACTTT. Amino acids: CASSPGTDSPLHF.

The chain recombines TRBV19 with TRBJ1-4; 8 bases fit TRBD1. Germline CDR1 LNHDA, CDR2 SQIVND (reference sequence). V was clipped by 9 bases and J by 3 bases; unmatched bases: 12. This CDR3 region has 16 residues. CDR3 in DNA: TGTGCCAGCGCTGGTCGCCTCAGGGGGCCTAATGAAAAACTGTTTTTT. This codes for CASAGRLRGPNEKLFF.

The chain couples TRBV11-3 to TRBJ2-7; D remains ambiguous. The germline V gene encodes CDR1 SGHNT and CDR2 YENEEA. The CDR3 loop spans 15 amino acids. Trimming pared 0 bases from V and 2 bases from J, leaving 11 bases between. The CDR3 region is CASSLDGELAYEQYF. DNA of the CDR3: TGTGCCAGCAGCTTAGATGGAGAACTGGCCTACGAGCAGTACTTC.

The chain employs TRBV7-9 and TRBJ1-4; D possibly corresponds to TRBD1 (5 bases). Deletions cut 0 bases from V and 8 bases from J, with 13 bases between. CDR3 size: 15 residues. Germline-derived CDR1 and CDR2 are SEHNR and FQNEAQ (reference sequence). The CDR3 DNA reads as TGTGCCAGCAGCTTAGCCTCGACCGGGGGGGAAAAACTGTTTTTT. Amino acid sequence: CASSLASTGGEKLFF.

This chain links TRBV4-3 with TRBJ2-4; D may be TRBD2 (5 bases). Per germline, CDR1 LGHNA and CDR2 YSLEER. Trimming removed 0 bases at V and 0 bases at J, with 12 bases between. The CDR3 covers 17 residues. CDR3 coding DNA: TGCGCCAGCAGCCAAGATATCAGCGGTCGAGCCAAAAACATTCAGTACTTC. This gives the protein CASSQDISGRAKNIQYF.

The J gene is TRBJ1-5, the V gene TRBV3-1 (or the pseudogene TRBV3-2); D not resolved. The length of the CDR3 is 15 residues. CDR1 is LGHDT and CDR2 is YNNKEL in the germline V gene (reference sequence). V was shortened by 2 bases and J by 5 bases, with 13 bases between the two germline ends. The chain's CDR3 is CASSQRAAAHQPQHF. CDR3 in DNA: TGTGCCAGCAGCCAAAGAGCGGCTGCACATCAGCCCCAGCATTTT.

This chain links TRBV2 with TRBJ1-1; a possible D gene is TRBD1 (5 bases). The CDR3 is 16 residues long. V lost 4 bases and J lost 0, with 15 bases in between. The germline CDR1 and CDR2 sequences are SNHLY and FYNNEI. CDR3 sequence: CASSGYGGLMNTEAFF. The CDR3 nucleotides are TGTGCCAGCAGTGGTTACGGGGGACTCATGAACACTGAAGCTTTCTTT.

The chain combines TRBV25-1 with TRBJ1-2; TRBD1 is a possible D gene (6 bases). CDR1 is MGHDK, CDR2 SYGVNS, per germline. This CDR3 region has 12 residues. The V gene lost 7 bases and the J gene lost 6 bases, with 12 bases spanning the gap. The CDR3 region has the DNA TGTGCCAGCATGAACAGGGAAGATGGCTACACCTTC. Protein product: CASMNREDGYTF.

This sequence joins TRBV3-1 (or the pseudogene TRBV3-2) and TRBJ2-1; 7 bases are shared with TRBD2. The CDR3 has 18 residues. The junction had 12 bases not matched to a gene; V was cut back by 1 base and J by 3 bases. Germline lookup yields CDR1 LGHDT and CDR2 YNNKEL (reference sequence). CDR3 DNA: TGTGCCAGCAGCCAAGTGGAGGGCAGCGGGATACGCTACAATGAGCAGTTCTTC. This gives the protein CASSQVEGSGIRYNEQFF.